The 27 T cell receptor beta chains below all came from one sample that was sequenced in a study of lymphopenia after photon versus proton radiotherapy. Measured with immunoSEQ multiplex PCR; TCRdb has only the in-frame clones, and not every one. The repertoire holds 25,000 to 30,000 clones, with around 82% as singletons. The source was peripheral blood, collected from a patient treated with photon-based radiotherapy. All receptors derive from a man in his forties or fifties with gastric cancer.

This clone has a single count. The gene calls are TRBV19 and TRBJ1-2, with D uncertain. V was trimmed by 6 bases and J by 3 bases, leaving 26 bases between them. Germline-derived CDR1 and CDR2 are LNHDA and SQIVND (reference sequence). This CDR3 is 18 amino acids long. The CDR3, as DNA: TGTGCCAGTAGCCACGAACGGGCCACGAGGAGCGTTTACTATGGCTACACCTTC. Amino acid sequence: CASSHERATRSVYYGYTF.

The V call is TRBV19, the J call TRBJ1-6, with no clear D. The CDR3 is 14 amino acids. From germline, CDR1 is LNHDA and CDR2 SQIVND (reference sequence). Trimming cost V 3 bases and J 7 bases, with 10 bases left between them. In DNA, the CDR3 is TGTGCCAGTAGTATCCCCCTGGACAATTCACCCCTCCACTTT. Its protein product is CASSIPLDNSPLHF.

The gene calls are TRBV4-1 and TRBJ1-5; D is perhaps TRBD1 (5 bases). Germline V gene lookup returns CDR1 MGHRA and CDR2 YSYEKL. Trimming left V 4 bases short and J 0 bases short, with 10 bases between. The CDR3 length is 15 residues. CDR3 in amino acids: CASSLGHNSNQPQHF. In nucleotides, the CDR3 is TGCGCCAGCAGCCTAGGACATAATAGCAATCAGCCCCAGCATTTT.

The gene calls are TRBV30 and TRBJ1-6; no reliable D call. Germline lookup yields CDR1 GTSNPN and CDR2 SVGIG (reference sequence). Trimming shortened V by 3 bases and J by 7 bases, and 10 bases separated the two germline ends. The CDR3 runs to 13 residues. The CDR3 spells CAWSPYFNSPLHF. CDR3 sequence (DNA): TGTGCCTGGAGCCCATATTTCAATTCACCCCTCCACTTT.

The V call is TRBV7-2, the J call TRBJ2-3; possibly TRBD2 for D (7 bases). The CDR3 is made up of 15 amino acids. In germline, CDR1 is SGHTA, CDR2 FQGNSA. The V end was cut by 5 bases, the J end by 7 bases, with 19 bases between. CDR3 loop: CASSPGGGEGYTQYF. The DNA of the CDR3 is TGTGCCAGCAGCCCTGGGGGCGGGGAGGGTTATACGCAGTATTTT.

This clone turned up a few times. The chain has TRBV7-8 and TRBJ1-5, with 8 positions matching TRBD1. Trimming cost V 3 bases and J 6 bases; bases outside gene matches: 10. The CDR3 runs to 16 residues. From germline, CDR1 is SGHVS and CDR2 FQNEAQ. In nucleotides, the CDR3 is TGTGCCAGCAGCTTGAGAGCGCAGGGGGCGTCTCAGCCCCAGCATTTT. The encoded protein is CASSLRAQGASQPQHF.

The V call is TRBV10-2, the J call TRBJ2-5; TRBD2 matches 9 bases. Germline V lookup: CDR1 WSHSY, CDR2 SAAADI. Trimming at V came to 2 bases and at J to 3 bases, leaving 13 bases not matched to a gene. This CDR3 spans 18 amino acids. In nucleotides, the CDR3 is TGCGCCAGCAGTGAGACACCCATATCCTTAGCGGGAGAAGAGACCCAGTACTTC. Protein: CASSETPISLAGEETQYF.

By share, this clone counts as medium-sized. The V gene is TRBV6-5, the J gene TRBJ1-6; possibly TRBD1 for D (5 bases). V was cut by 7 bases and J by 7 bases, with 11 bases left in between. Germline V gene sequence: CDR1 MNHEY, CDR2 SVGAGI. The CDR3 spans 13 residues. The CDR3, as DNA: TGTGCCAGCAATGGGGGACGCAATTCACCCCTCCACTTT. It encodes CASNGGRNSPLHF.

The V call is TRBV6-1, the J call TRBJ2-7; TRBD1 aligns across 7 bases. J lost 1 base, V lost 7 bases, and 7 bases had no gene match. Per the germline V gene, CDR1 is MNHNS and CDR2 is SASEGT. The CDR3 runs to 14 residues. In DNA form, the CDR3 reads TGTGCCAGCAAGATGGGACAGCCGTCCTACGAGCAGTACTTC. This gives the protein CASKMGQPSYEQYF.

The V gene is TRBV18, the J gene TRBJ1-4; a weak D match, TRBD1 (5 bases). CDR3 length equals 16 residues. Trimming took off 2 bases at V and 3 bases at J, with 13 bases between the two ends. Germline-derived CDR1 and CDR2 are KGHSH and LQKENI. Here the CDR3 DNA reads TGTGCCAGCTCACCAGGGGTGGGGCAGTCTAATGAAAAACTGTTTTTT. This encodes CASSPGVGQSNEKLFF.

The CDR3 nucleotides read TGCAGCGTTGAAGCCCTCAGGGGGGGCGAAGCTTTCTTT. It specifies CSVEALRGGEAFF. The chain couples TRBV29-1 to TRBJ1-1, with TRBD1 matching over 7 bases. The germline V gene encodes CDR1 SQVTM and CDR2 ANQGSEA. V lost 1 base, J lost 8 bases, and 7 bases stayed unmatched. The CDR3 has 13 amino acids.

This rearrangement joins TRBV5-1 to TRBJ1-3; 7 bases match TRBD1. This CDR3 comprises 14 residues. The V and J ends lost 4 bases and 4 bases, in that order; junction bases with no gene match: 5. The germline V gene encodes CDR1 SGHRS and CDR2 YFSETQ. This chain's CDR3 is CASSMTGTGNTIYF. Written as DNA, the CDR3 is TGCGCCAGCAGCATGACAGGGACAGGAAACACCATATATTTT.

The chain links TRBV19 to TRBJ2-3; D remains ambiguous. V lost 3 bases and J 4 bases, leaving 14 bases between the germline ends. The CDR3 is 15 amino acids. The germline V gene encodes CDR1 LNHDA and CDR2 SQIVND (reference sequence). The CDR3 nucleotides read TGTGCCAGTAGTATTTTCGCAGCAGTCCCAGATACGCAGTATTTT. This translates into CASSIFAAVPDTQYF.

V gene TRBV9 combines with J gene TRBJ2-2; D gene unclear. This CDR3 comprises 15 residues. V lost 3 bases to trimming and J lost 2 bases, with 11 bases between them. The V gene's germline CDR1 is SGDLS and CDR2 YYNGEE. The CDR3 region is CASSGSALNTGELFF. The CDR3 coding sequence is TGTGCCAGCAGCGGATCGGCGCTTAACACCGGGGAGCTGTTTTTT.

The rearrangement links TRBV10-1 to TRBJ2-3; D may be TRBD1 or TRBD2 (5 bases each). Trimming took 4 bases from V and 5 from J, leaving 10 bases between them. The CDR3 is made up of 13 amino acids. Germline-derived CDR1 and CDR2 are WNHNN and SYGVQD (reference sequence). DNA for the CDR3: TGCGCCAGCAGTGGGGACCGGGAAGATACGCAGTATTTT. Translating it yields CASSGDREDTQYF.

This clone is medium-sized within its sample. The rearrangement joins TRBV27 to TRBJ1-6; 7 nucleotides match TRBD1. The J segment lost 5 bases and the V segment lost 6 bases, leaving 4 bases of the junction unmatched. The CDR3 has 14 amino acids. Germline V gene lookup returns CDR1 MNHEY and CDR2 SMNVEV (reference sequence). The CDR3 loop reads CASSRQGNNSPLHF. The CDR3 nucleotides are TGTGCCAGCAGCAGACAGGGAAATAATTCACCCCTCCACTTT.

The chain links TRBV6-1 to TRBJ1-5, with D uncertain. Trimming took off 6 bases at V and 10 bases at J, with 19 bases between the two ends. This CDR3 is 14 amino acids long. The germline V gene has CDR1 MNHNS and CDR2 SASEGT. The CDR3 sequence is CASRDRTGSGPQHF. The CDR3 nucleotides read TGTGCCAGCAGAGATCGGACCGGGAGTGGACCCCAGCATTTT.

This rearrangement joins TRBV4-3 to TRBJ1-6, with D perhaps matching TRBD1 (6 bases). V was trimmed by 4 bases and J by 10 bases, leaving 17 bases between them. The CDR3 is 15 amino acids. Germline CDR1 LGHNA, CDR2 YSLEER. DNA of the CDR3: TGCGCCAGCAGCCGGGTCAGAGGGGGGAACTCACCCCTCCACTTT. Encoded protein: CASSRVRGGNSPLHF.

The chain recombines TRBV10-2 with TRBJ1-6, with D unclear. The germline V gene has CDR1 WSHSY and CDR2 SAAADI. Deletions cut 4 bases from V and 6 bases from J, with 10 bases between. This CDR3 region has 14 residues. The DNA for the CDR3 is TGCGCCAGCAGTGGAGCGGGAATTAATTCACCCCTCCACTTT. Translated: CASSGAGINSPLHF.

To note about this clone: The sample contains more than one DNA sequence encoding this CDR3. This sequence joins TRBV19 and TRBJ1-5, with D possibly TRBD1 on 6 matching bases. Germline CDR1 and CDR2: LNHDA and SQIVND (reference sequence). The CDR3 consists of 15 residues. V was pared by 1 base and J by 2 bases, with 9 bases between. CDR3 in amino acids: CASSIGEGGNQPQHF. The CDR3 region has the DNA TGTGCCAGTAGTATAGGTGAGGGGGGCAATCAGCCCCAGCATTTT.

This chain joins TRBV19 and TRBJ1-2; no clear D gene. Trimming cost V 1 base and J 4 bases, with 10 bases left between them. Germline V gives CDR1 LNHDA, CDR2 SQIVND (reference sequence). The CDR3 length is 14 residues. The CDR3 here is CASSIGVGIYGYTF. The CDR3 DNA reads TGTGCCAGTAGTATAGGTGTAGGGATCTATGGCTACACCTTC.

V usage is TRBV7-2 and J usage is TRBJ2-7; tentative D call: TRBD2 (5 bases). Deletions cut 3 bases from V and 7 bases from J, with 13 bases between. The CDR3 totals 13 residues. CDR1 and CDR2 (germline): SGHTA, FQGNSA. The chain's CDR3 is CASSFSNTGEQYV. The CDR3 DNA follows: TGTGCCAGCAGCTTCTCCAATACGGGGGAGCAGTACGTC.

This clone was picked up a small number of times. The genes are TRBV7-9 and TRBJ1-6; no clear D gene. The V and J ends lost 3 bases and 16 bases respectively, with 10 bases between them. CDR3 length: 11 amino acids. Per germline, CDR1 SEHNR and CDR2 FQNEAQ (reference sequence). CDR3 sequence reads: CASSFGPALHF. The CDR3 DNA follows: TGTGCCAGCAGCTTCGGGCCAGCTCTCCACTTT.

The rearrangement links TRBV15 to TRBJ2-5, with D possibly called TRBD1 or TRBD2 (6 bases each). Trimming shortened V by 0 bases and J by 7 bases, and 18 bases separated the two germline ends. CDR3 length equals 16 residues. CDR1 LNHNV and CDR2 YYDKDF come from the germline V gene (reference sequence). The CDR3 DNA reads as TGTGCCACCAGCAGAGATCGGTCAGGGGAGGACGGGACCCAGTACTTC. Translating it yields CATSRDRSGEDGTQYF.

The J gene is TRBJ2-2, the V gene TRBV4-1; 7 bases align to TRBD1. The J segment lost 3 bases and the V segment lost 2 bases, leaving 12 bases of the junction unmatched. Germline V gives CDR1 MGHRA, CDR2 YSYEKL. The CDR3 contains 18 residues. DNA for the CDR3: TGCGCCAGCAGCCAAAACATCCCGGGACAGTCGTACACCGGGGAGCTGTTTTTT. Its protein is CASSQNIPGQSYTGELFF.

The V gene is TRBV5-1, the J gene TRBJ1-1; 7 bases fit TRBD1. Germline V gives CDR1 SGHRS, CDR2 YFSETQ. The CDR3 has 16 amino acids. Losses at the gene ends were 2 bases for V and 3 bases for J; bases not matched to a gene: 10. CDR3 in DNA: TGCGCCAGCAGCTTCGGGGCAGGGGGTATAGACACTGAAGCTTTCTTT. Amino acid sequence: CASSFGAGGIDTEAFF.

The chain employs TRBV10-2 and TRBJ1-3; D gene unclear. The CDR3 contains 12 residues. The V gene lost 6 bases and the J gene lost 4 bases, with 7 bases spanning the gap. Per germline, CDR1 WSHSY and CDR2 SAAADI. As DNA, the CDR3 is TGCGCCAGCAGCACTCGAGGAAACACCATATATTTT. This codes for CASSTRGNTIYF.